This is a list of T cell receptor beta chains from one sample in a study of neurological immune-mediated disorders. TCRdb used MiXCR to reprocess the 5' RACE reads, holding one entry per CDR3 protein. This table holds tens of thousands of distinct CDR3 sequences, about 8% found once. Sequences were obtained from PBMCs. The source is a woman between 40 and 55 years old in good health. CDR3s include the opening cysteine and the closing phenylalanine or tryptophan. The D gene is left open where the match is weak. Size values are once, few and many counts, or a class for expanded clones, and some rows have none.

abundance: many
len: 16
d_gene: TRBD1
v_gene: TRBV7-2
j_gene: TRBJ1-5
CDR3nt: TGTGCCAGCAGTTCAGGGGGCGTCTGGTCCAATCAGCCCCAGCATTTT
CDR3aa: CASSSGGVWSNQPQHF

abundance: -
len: 13
d_gene: -
v_gene: TRBV20-1
j_gene: TRBJ1-2
CDR3nt: TGCATTGCTGGAATCGGGACGGACTATGGCTACACCTTC
CDR3aa: CIAGIGTDYGYTF

abundance: few
len: 15
d_gene: TRBD1
v_gene: TRBV6-5
j_gene: TRBJ2-5
CDR3nt: TGTGCCAGCAGTCGGACAGGGCTGGTGGGAGAGACCCAGTACTTC
CDR3aa: CASSRTGLVGETQYF

abundance: many
len: 15
d_gene: TRBD1
v_gene: TRBV20-1
j_gene: TRBJ1-2
CDR3nt: TGCAGTGCTTCTCTACCGGGACAGTTTTCCTATGGCTACACCTTC
CDR3aa: CSASLPGQFSYGYTF

abundance: many
len: 12
d_gene: -
v_gene: TRBV20-1
j_gene: TRBJ2-1
CDR3nt: TGCAGTGCTACCCAGGACGGGAATGAGCAGTTCTTC
CDR3aa: CSATQDGNEQFF

abundance: many
len: 14
d_gene: TRBD2
v_gene: TRBV5-1
j_gene: TRBJ2-1
CDR3nt: TGCGCCAGCAGCTTGGAGGCTAGCGGGAATGAGCAGTTCTTC
CDR3aa: CASSLEASGNEQFF

abundance: many
len: 12
d_gene: -
v_gene: TRBV29-1
j_gene: TRBJ1-2
CDR3nt: TGCAGCGTTGAATTTGTCGGGAGTGGCTACACCTTC
CDR3aa: CSVEFVGSGYTF

abundance: many
len: 14
d_gene: -
v_gene: TRBV13
j_gene: TRBJ1-3
CDR3nt: TGTGCCAGCAGCTTCAGCATTCCTGGAAACACCATATATTTT
CDR3aa: CASSFSIPGNTIYF

abundance: many
len: 17
d_gene: TRBD1
v_gene: TRBV6-2/TRBV6-3
j_gene: TRBJ2-5
CDR3nt: TGTGCCAGCAGTAAGCCGTCCGGGACAGGGTGGGGAGAGACCCAGTACTTC
CDR3aa: CASSKPSGTGWGETQYF

abundance: many
len: 14
d_gene: -
v_gene: TRBV7-8
j_gene: TRBJ2-7
CDR3nt: TGTGCCAGCAGCTTAACTTCCGGGACGGACGAGCAGTACTTC
CDR3aa: CASSLTSGTDEQYF

abundance: many
len: 15
d_gene: TRBD1
v_gene: TRBV6-6
j_gene: TRBJ1-4
CDR3nt: TGTGCCAGCAGTTACCAGGGACAGGGGAATGAAAAACTGTTTTTT
CDR3aa: CASSYQGQGNEKLFF

abundance: many
len: 17
d_gene: TRBD1
v_gene: TRBV7-2
j_gene: TRBJ2-1
CDR3nt: TGTGCCAGCAGCCAGAGGGTAGGGACAGGGCTAGCGAATGAGCAGTTCTTC
CDR3aa: CASSQRVGTGLANEQFF

abundance: many
len: 14
d_gene: TRBD2
v_gene: TRBV12-3/TRBV12-4
j_gene: TRBJ2-3
CDR3nt: TGTGCCAGCAGGTGGAGCGGGGGCACAGATACGCAGTATTTT
CDR3aa: CASRWSGGTDTQYF

abundance: many
len: 14
d_gene: TRBD2
v_gene: TRBV9
j_gene: TRBJ2-7
CDR3nt: TGTGCCAGCAGCACTAGCGGGGGGCTGTACGAGCAGTACTTC
CDR3aa: CASSTSGGLYEQYF

abundance: many
len: 15
d_gene: TRBD1
v_gene: TRBV6-2/TRBV6-3
j_gene: TRBJ1-1
CDR3nt: TGTGCCAGCAGAGAGGACAGGGCGTATGGGACTGAAGCTTTCTTT
CDR3aa: CASREDRAYGTEAFF

abundance: many
len: 15
d_gene: TRBD2
v_gene: TRBV4-3
j_gene: TRBJ2-5
CDR3nt: TGCGCCAGCAGCCGAGATAGCGGGTCGCAAGAGACCCAGTACTTC
CDR3aa: CASSRDSGSQETQYF

abundance: many
len: 17
d_gene: -
v_gene: TRBV3-1
j_gene: TRBJ2-1
CDR3nt: TGTGCCAGCAGCCCTTCCCTTGGCAGTAACACCTACAATGAGCAGTTCTTC
CDR3aa: CASSPSLGSNTYNEQFF

abundance: many
len: 17
d_gene: -
v_gene: TRBV6-2/TRBV6-3
j_gene: TRBJ2-7
CDR3nt: TGTGCCAGCAGTTACCCCCGCCGTCTCGGGGACTTCTACGAGCAGTACTTC
CDR3aa: CASSYPRRLGDFYEQYF

abundance: many
len: 13
d_gene: -
v_gene: TRBV3-1
j_gene: TRBJ1-1
CDR3nt: TGTGCCAGCAGCCCCCGAGGTGGCACTGAAGCTTTCTTT
CDR3aa: CASSPRGGTEAFF

abundance: many
len: 14
d_gene: TRBD1
v_gene: TRBV27
j_gene: TRBJ2-5
CDR3nt: TGTGCCAGCATGTCGACAGGGGGGCAAGAGACCCAGTACTTC
CDR3aa: CASMSTGGQETQYF

abundance: -
len: 14
d_gene: -
v_gene: TRBV3-1
j_gene: TRBJ1-5
CDR3nt: TGTGCCAGCAGCCTCAGTAGCCTTAATCAGCCCCAGCATTTT
CDR3aa: CASSLSSLNQPQHF

abundance: many
len: 13
d_gene: TRBD1
v_gene: TRBV6-5
j_gene: TRBJ1-1
CDR3nt: TGTGCCAGCAGTTTGAGGTGGAACAGGGGAGCTTTCTTT
CDR3aa: CASSLRWNRGAFF

abundance: many
len: 13
d_gene: -
v_gene: TRBV5-5
j_gene: TRBJ1-2
CDR3nt: TGTGCCAGCAGCTTGGTTGGCCAACGTGGCTACACCTTC
CDR3aa: CASSLVGQRGYTF

abundance: many
len: 15
d_gene: TRBD1
v_gene: TRBV12-3/TRBV12-4
j_gene: TRBJ1-5
CDR3nt: TGTGCCAGCAAAGGGGGCGCGCAGGGGAATCAGCCCCAGCATTTT
CDR3aa: CASKGGAQGNQPQHF

abundance: many
len: 14
d_gene: TRBD1
v_gene: TRBV20-1
j_gene: TRBJ1-1
CDR3nt: TGCAGTGCTAGTCCCCCTGGGGACAGGGTGGAAGCTTTCTTT
CDR3aa: CSASPPGDRVEAFF

abundance: many
len: 21
d_gene: -
v_gene: TRBV5-5
j_gene: TRBJ1-4
CDR3nt: TGTGCCAGCAGCGGAGCCGCCGTAACGGGACTAAGAGGGGCAACTAATGAAAAACTGTTTTTT
CDR3aa: CASSGAAVTGLRGATNEKLFF

abundance: many
len: 16
d_gene: -
v_gene: TRBV5-1
j_gene: TRBJ2-7
CDR3nt: TGCGCCAGCAGCTTGGGGTCGGCTGAAGTTATGTACGAGCAGTACTTC
CDR3aa: CASSLGSAEVMYEQYF

abundance: -
len: 12
d_gene: TRBD1
v_gene: TRBV4-3
j_gene: TRBJ2-7
CDR3nt: TGCGCCAGCAGCCCACCAGGGGGCAAGCAGTACTTC
CDR3aa: CASSPPGGKQYF

abundance: many
len: 14
d_gene: TRBD1
v_gene: TRBV9
j_gene: TRBJ1-1
CDR3nt: TGTGCCTCCTCCCCCGGGACAGGGAACACTGAAGCTTTCTTT
CDR3aa: CASSPGTGNTEAFF

abundance: many
len: 15
d_gene: TRBD1
v_gene: TRBV12-3/TRBV12-4
j_gene: TRBJ1-2
CDR3nt: TGTGCCAGCAGTCCTAACAGGGGCCAAAGGGCTGGCTACACCTTC
CDR3aa: CASSPNRGQRAGYTF

abundance: many
len: 15
d_gene: -
v_gene: TRBV10-3
j_gene: TRBJ1-2
CDR3nt: TGTGCCATCAGTAACCTTCAGGGGACTAACTATGGCTACACCTTC
CDR3aa: CAISNLQGTNYGYTF

abundance: many
len: 16
d_gene: TRBD2
v_gene: TRBV7-2
j_gene: TRBJ2-7
CDR3nt: TGTGCCAGCAGCCTCCACCGGACGGGGGGCTCCTACGAGCAGTACTTC
CDR3aa: CASSLHRTGGSYEQYF

abundance: many
len: 14
d_gene: TRBD2
v_gene: TRBV12-3/TRBV12-4
j_gene: TRBJ2-7
CDR3nt: TGTGCCAGCAGTTTAACTAGCGGGAGCCGGGGGCAGTACTTC
CDR3aa: CASSLTSGSRGQYF

abundance: many
len: 16
d_gene: TRBD2
v_gene: TRBV24-1
j_gene: TRBJ2-1
CDR3nt: TGTGCCACCAGTGATAAACGGACTAGCGGTTACAATGAGCAGTTCTTC
CDR3aa: CATSDKRTSGYNEQFF

abundance: many
len: 15
d_gene: TRBD2
v_gene: TRBV7-3
j_gene: TRBJ2-1
CDR3nt: TGTGCCAGCAGCTCGGGACTAGCGGGAGAGATTGAGCAGTTCTTC
CDR3aa: CASSSGLAGEIEQFF

abundance: many
len: 15
d_gene: TRBD1
v_gene: TRBV7-2
j_gene: TRBJ2-7
CDR3nt: TGTGCCAGCAGCTTAAGACAGGGGGAAGCCTACGAGCAGTACTTC
CDR3aa: CASSLRQGEAYEQYF

abundance: -
len: 14
d_gene: -
v_gene: TRBV10-3
j_gene: TRBJ1-2
CDR3nt: TGTGCAATCGCGGCGGGATTAGCTAACTATAGCTACACCTTC
CDR3aa: CAIAAGLANYSYTF

abundance: many
len: 15
d_gene: -
v_gene: TRBV5-1
j_gene: TRBJ2-5
CDR3nt: TGCGCCAGCAGCTTGGCCTTAGCGGTAGCAGAGACCCAGTACTTC
CDR3aa: CASSLALAVAETQYF

abundance: many
len: 13
d_gene: -
v_gene: TRBV4-1
j_gene: TRBJ1-1
CDR3nt: TGCGCCAGCAGCCAAGCAGGGCTGACTGAAGCTTTCTTT
CDR3aa: CASSQAGLTEAFF

abundance: many
len: 12
d_gene: -
v_gene: TRBV14
j_gene: TRBJ2-3
CDR3nt: TGTGCCAGCAGCCAATTTCGGGATACGCAGTATTTT
CDR3aa: CASSQFRDTQYF

abundance: many
len: 12
d_gene: -
v_gene: TRBV29-1
j_gene: TRBJ1-1
CDR3nt: TGCAGCGCCGAGACGGGGCGAACTGAAGCTTTCTTT
CDR3aa: CSAETGRTEAFF

abundance: -
len: 13
d_gene: TRBD1
v_gene: TRBV5-1
j_gene: TRBJ1-2
CDR3nt: TGCGCCAGCAGCTCGGACAGGGTTTGGGGCTACACCTTC
CDR3aa: CASSSDRVWGYTF

abundance: many
len: 16
d_gene: TRBD1
v_gene: TRBV16
j_gene: TRBJ1-5
CDR3nt: TGTGCCAGCAGCCCTCAGGGAGGGGGCATCGATCAGCCCCAGCATTTT
CDR3aa: CASSPQGGGIDQPQHF

abundance: many
len: 15
d_gene: -
v_gene: TRBV9
j_gene: TRBJ1-1
CDR3nt: TGTGCCAGCAGCGTAGGTAGTGAGTGGGGCACTGAAGCTTTCTTT
CDR3aa: CASSVGSEWGTEAFF

abundance: many
len: 13
d_gene: -
v_gene: TRBV9
j_gene: TRBJ2-1
CDR3nt: TGTGCCAGCAGCGCACTGCCCTATAATGAGCAGTTCTTC
CDR3aa: CASSALPYNEQFF

abundance: many
len: 15
d_gene: TRBD1
v_gene: TRBV20-1
j_gene: TRBJ2-2
CDR3nt: TGCAGTGCTAGTAGCTTAGGACAGGAGAACGGGGAGCTGTTTTTT
CDR3aa: CSASSLGQENGELFF

abundance: few
len: 16
d_gene: TRBD2
v_gene: TRBV20-1
j_gene: TRBJ2-2
CDR3nt: TGCAGTGCTGAAGACGGGGGGGCCACTAGAACCGGGGAGCTGTTTTTT
CDR3aa: CSAEDGGATRTGELFF

abundance: many
len: 11
d_gene: TRBD1
v_gene: TRBV2
j_gene: TRBJ1-1
CDR3nt: TGTGCCACCCGAGACAGGGCTGAAGCTTTCTTT
CDR3aa: CATRDRAEAFF

abundance: -
len: 17
d_gene: TRBD1
v_gene: TRBV10-3
j_gene: TRBJ2-7
CDR3nt: TGTGCCATCAGTGAGGAACCCGACAGGGGTTTTAGCTACGAGCAGTACTTC
CDR3aa: CAISEEPDRGFSYEQYF

abundance: many
len: 16
d_gene: TRBD1
v_gene: TRBV5-8
j_gene: TRBJ2-1
CDR3nt: TGTGCCAGCAGCCTGTCCGGGACAGGGATTTACAATGAGCAGTTCTTC
CDR3aa: CASSLSGTGIYNEQFF

abundance: many
len: 17
d_gene: -
v_gene: TRBV6-5
j_gene: TRBJ1-2
CDR3nt: TGTGCCAGCAGTTACTCGAAAGGTGCAACAGCTAACTATGGCTACACCTTC
CDR3aa: CASSYSKGATANYGYTF

abundance: many
len: 14
d_gene: TRBD1
v_gene: TRBV12-3/TRBV12-4
j_gene: TRBJ2-7
CDR3nt: TGTGCCAGCAGTTTACGTCAGGGGGCTAGGGAGCAGTACTTC
CDR3aa: CASSLRQGAREQYF

abundance: many
len: 15
d_gene: TRBD2
v_gene: TRBV20-1
j_gene: TRBJ2-5
CDR3nt: TGCAGTGCTAGAGATGCCCGGCTAGCGGTAGAGACCCAGTACTTC
CDR3aa: CSARDARLAVETQYF

abundance: few
len: 13
d_gene: -
v_gene: TRBV4-2
j_gene: TRBJ2-3
CDR3nt: TGTGCCAGCAGCCAGGCAGGCCCAGATACGCAGTATTTT
CDR3aa: CASSQAGPDTQYF

abundance: many
len: 14
d_gene: TRBD2
v_gene: TRBV12-3/TRBV12-4
j_gene: TRBJ2-1
CDR3nt: TGTGCCGGAGGAAGGCGGGAGGTCTACAATGAGCAGTTCTTC
CDR3aa: CAGGRREVYNEQFF

abundance: many
len: 14
d_gene: -
v_gene: TRBV4-1
j_gene: TRBJ2-7
CDR3nt: TGCGCCAGCAGCCGACTACAGACCGCCTACGAGCAGTACTTC
CDR3aa: CASSRLQTAYEQYF

abundance: many
len: 15
d_gene: -
v_gene: TRBV12-3/TRBV12-4
j_gene: TRBJ1-5
CDR3nt: TGTGCCAGCAGTTTAGGGGACACTAGCAATCAGCCCCAGCATTTT
CDR3aa: CASSLGDTSNQPQHF

abundance: many
len: 13
d_gene: TRBD2
v_gene: TRBV7-8
j_gene: TRBJ2-3
CDR3nt: TGTGCCAGCAGCCTCGCGGGAGCAGATACGCAGTATTTT
CDR3aa: CASSLAGADTQYF

abundance: many
len: 14
d_gene: -
v_gene: TRBV12-3/TRBV12-4
j_gene: TRBJ1-1
CDR3nt: TGTGCCAGCAGTTTAGGGCAGGGTGACACTGAAGCTTTCTTT
CDR3aa: CASSLGQGDTEAFF